The clone carrying this T cell receptor (beta chain) was recorded only once. Treatment specified: preoperative locoregional IRX-2 cytokine immunotherapy. This phase Ib study tested locoregional IRX-2 cytokine immunotherapy given before surgery. The CDR3 runs 14 residues. Looked up from germline, CDR1 is MNHGY and CDR2 is SAAAGT. V was pared by 6 bases and J by 2 bases, with 10 bases between. The record originates from a study of preoperative IRX-2 immunotherapy in early breast cancer. Data came from immunoSEQ multiplex PCR; TCRdb stores just in-frame clones and leaves some out. Altogether 40,000 to 50,000 clones are present, around 77% being singletons, with the ten largest covering roughly 1.1%.

The sample in question was tumor tissue, obtained after IRX-2 immunotherapy. This receptor was identified in a human donor with breast cancer. This rearrangement joins TRBV6-8 to TRBJ1-4, with D perhaps TRBD1 (6 bases). DNA for the CDR3: TGTGCCAGCAGACAGGGATCGACTAATGAAAAACTGTTTTTT. This translates into CASRQGSTNEKLFF.